The clone carrying this T cell receptor (beta chain) was seen once. TCRdb keeps only in-frame clones here, not all; method: immunoSEQ multiplex PCR. The table lists roughly 170,000 clones, roughly nine tenths of them singletons. CDR1 and CDR2 (germline): LNHDA, SQIVND (reference sequence). This CDR3 has 15 residues. The V segment lost 1 base and the J segment 2 bases; nucleotides outside the gene matches: 3. The data belong to a study of T cell responses to AZD1222 COVID-19 vaccine. This TCR was recovered from an adult in good health. Specimen: peripheral blood, collected on day 0 of AZD1222 vaccination. V is TRBV19 and J is TRBJ1-2; 8 bases map to TRBD1. The CDR3 DNA reads as TGTGCCAGTAGTATAGCGGCAGGGGGCAACTATGGCTACACCTTC. Amino acids: CASSIAAGGNYGYTF. The full variable domain, completed using reference TRBV19 and TRBJ1-2, is DGGITQSPKYLFRKEGQNVTLSCEQNLNHDAMYWYRQDPGQGLRLIYYSQIVNDFQKGDIAEGYSVSREKKESFPLTVTSAQKNPTAFYLCASSIAAGGNYGYTFGSGTRLTVV.